Sequencing of this T cell receptor beta chain was carried out in a study of T cells expressing NK-cell markers. TCRdb reprocessed the 5' RACE reads and reports one entry per CDR3 protein, with no DNA. The table lists some 300,000 distinct CDR3 sequences. The CDR3 runs to 13 residues. Germline V gene sequence: CDR1 DFQATT, CDR2 SNEGSKA (reference sequence). The sample taken for sequencing was blood T cells: a sorted CD56 or NKG2C T cell subset, CD4+ or CD8+ T cells, or bulk PBMC T cells (not recorded which). The rearrangement uses TRBV20-1 and TRBJ1-4; TCRdb gives TRBD1 as the D gene, but with no DNA this cannot be confirmed. The clonotype originates from a man aged 18 to 35 in good health. The CDR3 is CSASVTDWGKLFF.